Shown below are 4 T cell receptor beta chains from a single sample sequenced in a study of shared clonotypes between healthy human individuals. This table comes from immunoSEQ multiplex PCR, and its TCRdb copy is limited to in-frame clones, with some not included. The sample contains 2,500,000 or so clones, 85% to 95% of which appear only once. The material sequenced was naive CD4+ T cells sorted from blood. The subset denotes: CD45RA+ positively selected. These receptors were collected from a man younger than 30 in good health.

This clone appeared a single time. The chain couples TRBV11-2 to TRBJ2-7; D may be TRBD1 (6 bases). Germline CDR1 SGHAT, CDR2 FQNNGV. This CDR3 comprises 17 residues. V lost 1 base, J lost 9 bases, and 25 bases lay in between. The CDR3 protein is CASSLGQGSTYRGGQYF. The CDR3 nucleotides read TGTGCCAGCAGCTTAGGGCAGGGTTCCACTTACCGAGGGGGGCAGTACTTC.

The genes are TRBV19 and TRBJ1-6, with D perhaps TRBD1 (6 bases). The ends were cut back, 4 bases at V and 5 bases at J, with 9 bases in the middle. The CDR3 spans 14 residues. The V gene's germline CDR1 is LNHDA and CDR2 SQIVND (reference sequence). DNA for the CDR3: TGTGCCAGTAGTACGGGGGCGGATAATTCACCCCTCCACTTT. Protein: CASSTGADNSPLHF.

A note on this clone: Other DNA sequences within the sample encode an identical CDR3. The chain recombines TRBV5-1 with TRBJ1-5; tentative D call: TRBD1 (5 bases). CDR1 is SGHRS, CDR2 YFSETQ, per germline. This CDR3 region has 15 residues. Trimming shortened V by 0 bases and J by 0 bases, and 7 bases separated the two germline ends. The CDR3 DNA follows: TGCGCCAGCAGCTTGGGAGGGACTAGCAATCAGCCCCAGCATTTT. It yields the protein CASSLGGTSNQPQHF.

As to this clone: One end of the junction does not line up with germline, which may come from a read error. The rearrangement links TRBV2 to TRBJ1-1, with D unclear. The CDR3 runs to 14 residues. Germline CDR1 is SNHLY and CDR2 is FYNNEI. CDR3 sequence (DNA): TGTGCCAGCAGTTATTCAGTGGCACTCACTGGAGCTTTCTTT. This codes for CASSYSVALTGAFF.